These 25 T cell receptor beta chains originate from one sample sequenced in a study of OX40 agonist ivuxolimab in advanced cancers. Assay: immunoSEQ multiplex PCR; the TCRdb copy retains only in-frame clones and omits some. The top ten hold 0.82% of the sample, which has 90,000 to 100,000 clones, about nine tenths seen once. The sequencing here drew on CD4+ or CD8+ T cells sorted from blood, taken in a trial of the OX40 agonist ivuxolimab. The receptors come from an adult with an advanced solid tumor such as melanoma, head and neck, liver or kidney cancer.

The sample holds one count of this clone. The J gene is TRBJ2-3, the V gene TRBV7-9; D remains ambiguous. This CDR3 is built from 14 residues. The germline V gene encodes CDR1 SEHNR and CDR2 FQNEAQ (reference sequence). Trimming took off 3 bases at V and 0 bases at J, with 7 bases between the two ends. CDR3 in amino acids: CASSFQASTDTQYF. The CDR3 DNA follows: TGTGCCAGCAGCTTTCAAGCTAGCACAGATACGCAGTATTTT.

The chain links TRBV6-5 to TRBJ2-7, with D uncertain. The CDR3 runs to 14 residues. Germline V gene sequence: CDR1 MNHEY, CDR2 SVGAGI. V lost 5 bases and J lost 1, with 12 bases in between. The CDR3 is CASSLPDPSYEQYF. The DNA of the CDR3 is TGTGCCAGCAGTCTGCCTGACCCATCCTACGAGCAGTACTTC.

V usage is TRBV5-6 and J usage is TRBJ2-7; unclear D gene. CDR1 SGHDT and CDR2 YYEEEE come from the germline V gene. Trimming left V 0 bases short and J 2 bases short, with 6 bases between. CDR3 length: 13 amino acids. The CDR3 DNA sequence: TGTGCCAGCAGCTTGGGGGCCCCCTACGAGCAGTACGTC. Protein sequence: CASSLGAPYEQYV.

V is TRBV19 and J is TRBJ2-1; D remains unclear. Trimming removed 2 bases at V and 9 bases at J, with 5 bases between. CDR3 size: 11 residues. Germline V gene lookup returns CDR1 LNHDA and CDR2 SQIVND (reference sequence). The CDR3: CASSIRSEQFF. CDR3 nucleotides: TGTGCCAGTAGTATACGGAGTGAGCAGTTCTTC.

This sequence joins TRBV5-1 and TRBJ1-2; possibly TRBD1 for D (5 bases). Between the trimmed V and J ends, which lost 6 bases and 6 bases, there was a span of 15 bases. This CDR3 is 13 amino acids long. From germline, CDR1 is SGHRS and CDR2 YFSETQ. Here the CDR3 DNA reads TGCGCCAGCACCAGGGATCCCGAGGATGGCTACACCTTC. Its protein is CASTRDPEDGYTF.

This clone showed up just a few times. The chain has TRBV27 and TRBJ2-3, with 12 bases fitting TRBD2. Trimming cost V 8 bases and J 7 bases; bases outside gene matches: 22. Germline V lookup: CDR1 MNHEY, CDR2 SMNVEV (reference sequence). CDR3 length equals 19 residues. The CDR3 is CASSLSTRLAGGPLNTQYF. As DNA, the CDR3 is TGTGCCAGCTCCCTCAGCACGCGGCTAGCGGGAGGGCCACTGAATACGCAGTATTTT.

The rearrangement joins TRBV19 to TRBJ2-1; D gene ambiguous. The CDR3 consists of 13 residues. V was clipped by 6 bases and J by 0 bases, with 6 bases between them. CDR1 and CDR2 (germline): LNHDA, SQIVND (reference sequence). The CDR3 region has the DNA TGTGCCAGTAGAGGTAGCTCCTACAATGAGCAGTTCTTC. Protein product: CASRGSSYNEQFF. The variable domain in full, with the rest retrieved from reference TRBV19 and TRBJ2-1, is DGGITQSPKYLFRKEGQNVTLSCEQNLNHDAMYWYRQDPGQGLRLIYYSQIVNDFQKGDIAEGYSVSREKKESFPLTVTSAQKNPTAFYLCASRGSSYNEQFFGPGTRLTVL.

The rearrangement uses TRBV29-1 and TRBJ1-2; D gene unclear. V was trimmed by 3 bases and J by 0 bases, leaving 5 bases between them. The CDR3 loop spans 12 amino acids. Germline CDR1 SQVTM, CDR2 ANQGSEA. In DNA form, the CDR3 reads TGCAGCGTTGATTGGGCTAACTATGGCTACACCTTC. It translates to CSVDWANYGYTF.

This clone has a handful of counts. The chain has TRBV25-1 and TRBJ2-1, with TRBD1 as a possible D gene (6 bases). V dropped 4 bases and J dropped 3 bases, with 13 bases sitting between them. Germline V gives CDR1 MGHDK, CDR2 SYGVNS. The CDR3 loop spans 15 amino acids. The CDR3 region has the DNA TGTGCCAGCAGTGCAGGACAGACTATCTACAATGAGCAGTTCTTC. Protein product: CASSAGQTIYNEQFF.

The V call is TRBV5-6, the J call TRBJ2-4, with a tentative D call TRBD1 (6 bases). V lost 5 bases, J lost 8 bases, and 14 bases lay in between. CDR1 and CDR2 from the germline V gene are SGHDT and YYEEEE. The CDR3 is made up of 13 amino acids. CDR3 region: CASSPTGTDIQYF. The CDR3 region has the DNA TGTGCCAGCAGTCCCACAGGGACGGACATTCAGTACTTC.

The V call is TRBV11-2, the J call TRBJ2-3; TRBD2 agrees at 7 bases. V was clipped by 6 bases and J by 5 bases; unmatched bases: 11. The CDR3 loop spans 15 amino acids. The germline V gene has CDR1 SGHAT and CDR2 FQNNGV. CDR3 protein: CASRPLAGVQDTQYF. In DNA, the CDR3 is TGTGCCAGCAGACCCCTGGCGGGAGTACAAGATACGCAGTATTTT.

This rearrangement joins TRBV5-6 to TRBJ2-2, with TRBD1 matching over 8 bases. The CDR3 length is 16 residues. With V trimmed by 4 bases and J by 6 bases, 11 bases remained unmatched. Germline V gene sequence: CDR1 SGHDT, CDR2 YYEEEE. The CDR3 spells CASSQGATGVAGELFF. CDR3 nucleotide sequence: TGTGCCAGCAGCCAGGGCGCGACAGGGGTTGCCGGGGAGCTGTTTTTT.

The chain's CDR3 is CASSEVAGDQETQYF. CDR3 nucleotides: TGTGCCAGCAGTGAGGTAGCGGGAGACCAAGAGACCCAGTACTTC. The chain has TRBV6-1 and TRBJ2-5, with 9 bases matching TRBD2. CDR1 and CDR2 (germline): MNHNS, SASEGT. The V segment lost 3 bases and the J segment 0 bases; nucleotides outside the gene matches: 2. The CDR3 covers 15 residues.

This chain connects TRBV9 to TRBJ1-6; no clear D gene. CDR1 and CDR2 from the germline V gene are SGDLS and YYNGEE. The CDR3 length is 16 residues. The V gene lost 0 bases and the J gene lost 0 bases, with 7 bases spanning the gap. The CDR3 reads CASSVDPDSYNSPLHF. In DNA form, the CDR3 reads TGTGCCAGCAGCGTAGATCCAGACTCCTATAATTCACCCCTCCACTTT.

CDR3 coding DNA: TGTGCCAGTAGCGAACGACAGGGGACGAGGTTCTTC. Translated, it gives CASSERQGTRFF. This rearrangement joins TRBV19 to TRBJ2-1; 8 bases map to TRBD1. CDR1 is LNHDA, CDR2 SQIVND, per germline (reference sequence). V lost 6 bases to trimming and J lost 15 bases; unmatched junction nucleotides: 10. The CDR3 length is 12 residues. Using reference TRBV19 and TRBJ2-1 for the parts outside the CDR3, the full variable domain is DGGITQSPKYLFRKEGQNVTLSCEQNLNHDAMYWYRQDPGQGLRLIYYSQIVNDFQKGDIAEGYSVSREKKESFPLTVTSAQKNPTAFYLCASSERQGTRFFGPGTRLTVL.

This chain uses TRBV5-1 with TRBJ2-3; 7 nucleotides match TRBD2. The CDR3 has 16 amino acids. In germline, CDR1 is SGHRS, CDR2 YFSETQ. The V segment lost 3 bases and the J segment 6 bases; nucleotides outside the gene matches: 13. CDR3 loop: CASSSGLTTGGDTQYF. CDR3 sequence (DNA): TGCGCCAGCAGCTCGGGACTAACTACGGGGGGTGATACGCAGTATTTT.

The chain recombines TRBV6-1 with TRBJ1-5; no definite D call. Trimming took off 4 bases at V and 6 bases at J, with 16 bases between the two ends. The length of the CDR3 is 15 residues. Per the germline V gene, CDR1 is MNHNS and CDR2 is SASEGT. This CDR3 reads CASSGPRLYFQPQHF. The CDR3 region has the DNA TGTGCCAGCAGTGGGCCCAGGCTTTATTTTCAGCCCCAGCATTTT.

The chain's CDR3 is CASSGLAATDTQYF. The CDR3 DNA reads as TGTGCCAGCAGTGGACTAGCGGCCACAGATACGCAGTATTTT. V usage is TRBV2 and J usage is TRBJ2-3; 9 bases are shared with TRBD2. The CDR3 runs 14 residues. CDR1 is SNHLY and CDR2 is FYNNEI in the germline V gene. V trimming: 4 bases; J trimming: 2 bases; junction bases outside the gene matches: 1. Full variable domain (remainder filled in from reference TRBV2 and TRBJ2-3): EPEVTQTPSHQVTQMGQEVILRCVPISNHLYFYWYRQILGQKVEFLVSFYNNEISEKSEIFDDQFSVERPDGSNFTLKIRSTKLEDSAMYFCASSGLAATDTQYFGPGTRLTVL.

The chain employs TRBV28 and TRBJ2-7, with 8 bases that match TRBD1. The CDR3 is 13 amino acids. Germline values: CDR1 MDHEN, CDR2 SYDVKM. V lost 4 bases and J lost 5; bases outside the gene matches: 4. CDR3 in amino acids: CASSSGQVNEQYV. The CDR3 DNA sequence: TGTGCCAGCAGTTCGGGACAGGTCAACGAGCAGTACGTC.

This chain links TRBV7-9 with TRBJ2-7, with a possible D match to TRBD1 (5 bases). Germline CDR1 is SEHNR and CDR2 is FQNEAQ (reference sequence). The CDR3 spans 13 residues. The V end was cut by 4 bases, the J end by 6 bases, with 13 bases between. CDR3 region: CASSSIQVAEQYF. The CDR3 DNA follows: TGTGCCAGCAGCTCCATACAGGTCGCCGAGCAGTACTTC. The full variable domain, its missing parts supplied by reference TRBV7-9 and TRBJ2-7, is DTGVSQNPRHKITKRGQNVTFRCDPISEHNRLYWYRQTLGQGPEFLTYFQNEAQLEKSRLLSDRFSAERPKGSFSTLEIQRTEQGDSAMYLCASSSIQVAEQYFGPGTRLTVT.

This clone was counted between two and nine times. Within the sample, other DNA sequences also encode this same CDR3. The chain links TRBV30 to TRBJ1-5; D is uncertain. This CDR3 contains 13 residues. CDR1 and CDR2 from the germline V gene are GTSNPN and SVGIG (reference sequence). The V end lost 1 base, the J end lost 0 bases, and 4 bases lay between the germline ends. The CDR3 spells CAWSEDSNQPQHF. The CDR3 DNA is TGTGCCTGGAGTGAAGATAGCAATCAGCCCCAGCATTTT.

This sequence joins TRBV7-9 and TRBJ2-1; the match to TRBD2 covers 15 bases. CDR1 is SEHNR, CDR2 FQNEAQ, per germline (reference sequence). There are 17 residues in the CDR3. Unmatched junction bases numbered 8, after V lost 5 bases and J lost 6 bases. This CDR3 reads CASSPGLAGGPRNEQFF. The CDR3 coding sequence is TGTGCCAGCAGCCCAGGACTAGCGGGAGGGCCCCGCAATGAGCAGTTCTTC.

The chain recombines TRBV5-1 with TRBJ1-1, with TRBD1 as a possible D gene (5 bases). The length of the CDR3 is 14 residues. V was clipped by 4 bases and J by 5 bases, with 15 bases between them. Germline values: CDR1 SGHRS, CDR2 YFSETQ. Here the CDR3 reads CASSDLEGRTEAFF. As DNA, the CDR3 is TGCGCCAGCAGCGACCTGGAGGGGCGGACTGAAGCTTTCTTT.

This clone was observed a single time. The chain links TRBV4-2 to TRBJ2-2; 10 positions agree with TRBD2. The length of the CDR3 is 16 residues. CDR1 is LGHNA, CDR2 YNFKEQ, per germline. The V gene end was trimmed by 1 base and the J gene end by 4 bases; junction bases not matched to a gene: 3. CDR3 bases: TGTGCCAGCAGCCAAGTCAGCGGGAGGGTCACCGGGGAGCTGTTTTTT. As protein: CASSQVSGRVTGELFF.

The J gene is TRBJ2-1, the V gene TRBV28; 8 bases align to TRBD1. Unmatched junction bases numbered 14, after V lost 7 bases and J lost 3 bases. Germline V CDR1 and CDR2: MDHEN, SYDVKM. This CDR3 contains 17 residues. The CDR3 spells CASTRRQGLNLYNEQFF. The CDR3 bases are TGTGCCAGCACCCGACGACAGGGGCTTAATCTCTACAATGAGCAGTTCTTC.